A selection of T cell receptor beta chains follows, all from one sample in a study of T cell repertoires in cytomegalovirus infection. TCRdb analysed the reads with MiXCR anew, one entry per CDR3 protein. The sample yields tens of thousands of distinct CDR3 sequences, approximately 22% seen once. Their target antigens are unknown. The specimen sequenced was PBMCs, sequenced either directly or after in vitro stimulation (not recorded which). Every receptor here comes from a human donor in good health (CMV status not recorded). Some clones in this sample may be carry-over from other donors' samples. Each CDR3 is given without its conserved first and last residue.

j_gene,len,v_gene,CDR3aa
TRBJ1-3,13,TRBV7-8,ASSLDLSSGNTIY
TRBJ1-1,11,TRBV7-9,ASSLGWGTEAF
TRBJ2-3,16,TRBV4-1,ASSQVLAGGPGIDTQY
TRBJ2-1,14,TRBV18,ASSPLASGYYNEQF
TRBJ1-2,13,TRBV10-3,AISESQEGHYGYT
TRBJ1-1,13,TRBV6-1,ASSEQGLPNTEAF
TRBJ1-3,11,TRBV29-1,SVAQGAGNTIY
TRBJ2-3,11,TRBV5-4,ASSLDGADTQY
TRBJ1-1,11,TRBV3-1,ASSFYRGREAF
TRBJ1-3,15,TRBV4-2,ASSQADRGRLGNTIY
TRBJ2-1,12,TRBV5-1,ASSLTSEGNEQF
TRBJ2-5,14,TRBV7-9,ASSFVDVTRVETQY
TRBJ2-7,18,TRBV10-3,AISDPPGLAGGRSSYEQY
TRBJ1-1,12,TRBV13,ASSLTIGDTEAF
TRBJ2-3,13,TRBV19,ASSIAGARTDTQY
TRBJ1-2,10,TRBV7-2,ASRRGDYGYT
TRBJ2-2,13,TRBV11-2,ASSFIAGNTGELF
TRBJ2-3,15,TRBV4-1,ASSQDWPSGSTDTQY
TRBJ2-7,10,TRBV7-2,ASSPKLYEQY
TRBJ2-3,11,TRBV14,ASSQVRTGAQY
TRBJ2-1,13,TRBV11-2,ASTQAAGTTNEQF
TRBJ2-3,11,TRBV7-8,ASKQQGADTQY
TRBJ2-7,11,TRBV28,ASSSPRGYEQY
TRBJ2-3,13,TRBV7-6,ASSSDRVHTDTQY
TRBJ2-5,12,TRBV7-2,ASSNRQGRETQY
TRBJ2-1,15,TRBV28,ASSRTSGSRGGNEQF
TRBJ2-7,12,TRBV15,ATSREVDFHEQY
TRBJ2-5,13,TRBV5-6,ASSLEPSGTETQY
TRBJ1-1,11,TRBV6-4,ASSAQLNTEAF
TRBJ1-1,13,TRBV4-1,ASSQATDRVTEAF
TRBJ1-1,14,TRBV28,ASSLLEKRRAHEAF
TRBJ2-3,14,TRBV3-1,ASSQVVGTSTDTQY
TRBJ2-7,11,TRBV19,ASSPGPSYEQY
TRBJ1-1,14,TRBV3-1,ASSRRSGQADTEAF
TRBJ2-1,13,TRBV6-2/TRBV6-3,ASSYGGQVIDEQF
TRBJ1-6,17,TRBV4-3,ASSQDHPGLSSYNSPLH
TRBJ1-5,13,TRBV7-9,ASSPWGGGNQPQH
TRBJ2-3,13,TRBV2,ASKRLAQAGDTQY
TRBJ2-7,15,TRBV6-2/TRBV6-3,ASSYSRTGKGSYEQY
TRBJ1-4,13,TRBV4-1,ASSQEGTGGEKLF
TRBJ1-1,11,TRBV7-2,ASSFQANTEAF
TRBJ1-1,14,TRBV28,ASNADWRDVGTEAF
TRBJ2-3,14,TRBV18,ASSPTGAGGTDTQY
TRBJ1-6,12,TRBV28,ASSLSSYNSPLH
TRBJ1-4,13,TRBV15,ATSRDGQSNEKLF
TRBJ2-5,13,TRBV11-2,ASSFSKGTGETQY
TRBJ2-2,15,TRBV4-3,ASSQNTKDSNTGELF
TRBJ2-5,12,TRBV7-2,ASSSYGRKETQY